What follows are 30 T cell receptor beta chains derived from one specimen sequenced in a study of blood T cell repertoires in COVID-19. TCRdb's copy holds only in-frame clones and misses some; the assay was immunoSEQ multiplex PCR. The sample holds some 290,000 clones, roughly nine tenths seen once. Sequencing used PBMCs or T cells enriched from blood (not recorded which). These receptors originate from a woman in her 30s who had been exposed to COVID-19.

V usage is TRBV4-2 and J usage is TRBJ2-1; 7 nucleotides line up with TRBD2. Germline V gene data show CDR1 as LGHNA and CDR2 as YNFKEQ. The J segment lost 6 bases and the V segment lost 1 base, leaving 18 bases of the junction unmatched. This CDR3 spans 19 amino acids. Here the CDR3 DNA reads TGTGCCAGCAGCCAAGGAGAGGCGAATCAGCGGGGCTATGTCAATGAGCAGTTCTTC. Translating it yields CASSQGEANQRGYVNEQFF.

The V gene is TRBV10-3, the J gene TRBJ2-7; D may be TRBD2 (5 bases). This CDR3 is built from 14 residues. Germline V gene lookup returns CDR1 ENHRY and CDR2 SYGVKD. Trimming pared 0 bases from V and 3 bases from J, leaving 9 bases between. CDR3 sequence reads: CAISESGSGYEQYF. In nucleotides, the CDR3 is TGTGCCATCAGTGAGTCAGGGAGTGGCTACGAGCAGTACTTC.

This clone occurred a few times. This sequence joins TRBV19 and TRBJ1-2; possible D gene TRBD1, 5 bases. V was cut by 7 bases and J by 4 bases, with 13 bases left in between. Looked up from germline, CDR1 is LNHDA and CDR2 is SQIVND (reference sequence). This CDR3 region has 13 residues. For the CDR3, the DNA is TGTGCCAGTATCGCAGGGTTTGGCTATGGCTACACCTTC. Encoded protein: CASIAGFGYGYTF.

The V and J genes are TRBV4-3 and TRBJ1-1, with D unclear. V was pared by 4 bases and J by 4 bases, with 10 bases between. The germline V gene encodes CDR1 LGHNA and CDR2 YSLEER. The CDR3 is 13 residues long. The DNA of the CDR3 is TGCGCCAGCAGCCGGGAGATTTTCACTGAAGCTTTCTTT. Amino acids: CASSREIFTEAFF.

The J gene is TRBJ2-3, the V gene TRBV5-1; 9 bases are shared with TRBD1. This CDR3 comprises 14 residues. V lost 4 bases, J lost 6 bases, and 6 bases stayed unmatched. From germline, CDR1 is SGHRS and CDR2 YFSETQ. CDR3 DNA: TGCGCCAGCAGCATGGGACAGGGTCCGGATACGCAGTATTTT. Its translation: CASSMGQGPDTQYF. Looking up the rest from reference TRBV5-1 and TRBJ2-3 gives the full variable domain: KAGVTQTPRYLIKTRGQQVTLSCSPISGHRSVSWYQQTPGQGLQFLFEYFSETQRNKGNFPGRFSGRQFSNSRSEMNVSTLELGDSALYLCASSMGQGPDTQYFGPGTRLTVL.

The CDR3 region is CASSQDRGKNTIYF. The CDR3, as DNA: TGTGCCAGCAGCCAGGACAGGGGAAAGAACACCATATATTTT. The chain uses TRBV6-5 and TRBJ1-3, with 9 nucleotides matching TRBD1. The germline V gene has CDR1 MNHEY and CDR2 SVGAGI. Germline trimming cut 6 bases from V and 7 bases from J; bases unmatched to any gene: 7. This CDR3 is built from 14 residues.

The chain has TRBV27 and TRBJ1-1, with 9 positions matching TRBD1. J gave up 2 bases and V 5 bases, and 9 bases lay outside the gene matches. The CDR3 contains 16 residues. CDR1 is MNHEY and CDR2 is SMNVEV in the germline V gene (reference sequence). CDR3 in DNA: TGTGCCAGCAGTGGGGGACAGGGAAGTCATAACACTGAAGCTTTCTTT. Its protein product is CASSGGQGSHNTEAFF.

The chain links TRBV18 to TRBJ1-3, with 7 bases lining up with TRBD1. Losses at the gene ends were 3 bases for V and 8 bases for J; bases not matched to a gene: 7. Per the germline V gene, CDR1 is KGHSH and CDR2 is LQKENI. The CDR3 extends over 14 amino acids. Here the CDR3 DNA reads TGTGCCAGCTCACCTCTGGGACAGTCGGACACCATATATTTT. Its protein product is CASSPLGQSDTIYF. Based on the CDR3 plus reference TRBV18 and TRBJ1-3, the full variable domain is NAGVMQNPRHLVRRRGQEARLRCSPMKGHSHVYWYRQLPEEGLKFMVYLQKENIIDESGMPKERFSAEFPKEGPSILRIQQVVRGDSAAYFCASSPLGQSDTIYFGEGSWLTVV.

The chain recombines TRBV11-3 with TRBJ2-1; 8 nucleotides agree with TRBD1. With 4 bases clipped from V and 9 bases from J, the junction kept 8 bases outside the gene matches. In germline, CDR1 is SGHNT, CDR2 YENEEA. This CDR3 region has 14 residues. CDR3 in amino acids: CASSWTGSYGEQFF. CDR3 DNA sequence: TGTGCCAGCAGCTGGACAGGGTCCTATGGTGAGCAGTTCTTC.

This rearrangement joins TRBV7-9 to TRBJ2-1; 9 bases map to TRBD1. This CDR3 spans 15 amino acids. In germline, CDR1 is SEHNR, CDR2 FQNEAQ (reference sequence). The V and J ends lost 6 bases and 10 bases, in that order; junction bases with no gene match: 13. The CDR3 region has the DNA TGTGCCAGCAGGCCCGCCGGGACAGGGTTTAGAGAGCAGTTCTTC. It encodes CASRPAGTGFREQFF.

The chain carries TRBV7-8 and TRBJ1-3, with D tentatively TRBD1 (6 bases). This CDR3 has 18 residues. The V gene's germline CDR1 is SGHVS and CDR2 FQNEAQ. V gave up 3 bases and J gave up 0 bases, with 18 bases separating them. CDR3 residues: CASSFTRGGAISGNTIYF. CDR3 in DNA: TGTGCCAGCAGCTTTACCCGGGGGGGGGCTATCTCTGGAAACACCATATATTTT.

The chain carries TRBV9 and TRBJ1-6; 10 nucleotides line up with TRBD1. The CDR3 consists of 16 residues. Germline loops: CDR1 SGDLS, CDR2 YYNGEE. J gave up 3 bases and V 3 bases, and 3 bases lay outside the gene matches. The CDR3 sequence: CASSGDRGFYNSPLHF. The DNA for the CDR3 is TGTGCCAGCAGCGGGGACAGGGGATTCTATAATTCACCCCTCCACTTT.

The V and J genes are TRBV6-1 and TRBJ2-2; D is possibly TRBD1 (5 bases). Trimming removed 6 bases from V and 5 bases from J, with 10 bases in between. The CDR3 totals 13 residues. Germline-derived CDR1 and CDR2 are MNHNS and SASEGT. The CDR3 loop reads CASRGPLTGELFF. CDR3 DNA sequence: TGTGCCAGCAGGGGGCCATTAACCGGGGAGCTGTTTTTT.

J is TRBJ2-7 and V is TRBV27, with D tentatively TRBD2 (5 bases). Trimming took off 4 bases at V and 5 bases at J, with 9 bases between the two ends. The germline gives CDR1 MNHEY, CDR2 SMNVEV (reference sequence). The length of the CDR3 is 12 residues. CDR3 protein: CASSSYSDEQYF. Written as DNA, the CDR3 is TGTGCCAGCAGTTCTTATAGCGACGAGCAGTACTTC.

V usage is TRBV9 and J usage is TRBJ2-5, with D possibly matching TRBD1 (5 bases). This CDR3 spans 14 amino acids. The V and J ends lost 2 bases and 3 bases respectively, with 11 bases between them. Germline lookup yields CDR1 SGDLS and CDR2 YYNGEE. The CDR3 DNA follows: TGTGCCAGCAGCGTGAACAGGCCCAAAGAGACCCAGTACTTC. Encoded protein: CASSVNRPKETQYF.

The CDR3 protein is CASSTRDTGYEQYF. The CDR3 DNA sequence: TGTGCCAGCAGCACCCGGGACACCGGGTACGAGCAGTACTTC. This sequence joins TRBV7-6 and TRBJ2-7; D is possibly TRBD1 (6 bases). The length of the CDR3 is 14 residues. Trimming left V 5 bases short and J 4 bases short, with 15 bases between. Germline-derived CDR1 and CDR2 are SGHVS and FNYEAQ. The full variable domain, rest sourced from reference TRBV7-6 and TRBJ2-7, is GAGVSQSPRYKVTKRGQDVALRCDPISGHVSLYWYRQALGQGPEFLTYFNYEAQQDKSGLPNDRFSAERPEGSISTLTIQRTEQRDSAMYRCASSTRDTGYEQYFGPGTRLTVT.

The rearrangement joins TRBV25-1 to TRBJ1-2; a weak D match, TRBD1 (6 bases). V was trimmed by 4 bases and J by 8 bases, leaving 26 bases between them. The CDR3 spans 17 residues. CDR1 and CDR2 (germline): MGHDK, SYGVNS. This chain's CDR3 is CASSGLGAGESGRGYTF. Here the CDR3 DNA reads TGTGCCAGCAGTGGATTGGGGGCCGGGGAATCGGGGAGAGGCTACACCTTC.

This sequence joins TRBV7-6 and TRBJ2-1; D is uncertain. Per the germline V gene, CDR1 is SGHVS and CDR2 is FNYEAQ. The V end lost 5 bases, the J end lost 8 bases, and 19 bases lay between the germline ends. The CDR3 loop spans 15 amino acids. DNA of the CDR3: TGTGCCAGCAGCCCAAACAACCACGACATCCATGAGCAGTTCTTC. Its translation: CASSPNNHDIHEQFF.

V usage is TRBV7-9 and J usage is TRBJ1-2; TRBD1 matches at 8 bases. The CDR3 covers 16 residues. Per the germline V gene, CDR1 is SEHNR and CDR2 is FQNEAQ (reference sequence). V was pared by 2 bases and J by 3 bases, with 8 bases of the junction left unmatched. CDR3 loop: CASSLRGPDRDYGYTF. The DNA of the CDR3 is TGTGCCAGCAGCTTAAGGGGTCCGGACAGGGACTATGGCTACACCTTC.

The chain carries TRBV19 and TRBJ1-1; TRBD1 is a possible D gene (5 bases). From germline, CDR1 is LNHDA and CDR2 SQIVND (reference sequence). Trimming shortened V by 6 bases and J by 4 bases, and 15 bases separated the two germline ends. The CDR3 has 14 amino acids. The CDR3 bases are TGTGCCAGTAGAAATAGGGGAAGTGGCACTGAAGCTTTCTTT. This gives the protein CASRNRGSGTEAFF. The entire variable domain, with the rest obtained from reference TRBV19 and TRBJ1-1, is as follows: DGGITQSPKYLFRKEGQNVTLSCEQNLNHDAMYWYRQDPGQGLRLIYYSQIVNDFQKGDIAEGYSVSREKKESFPLTVTSAQKNPTAFYLCASRNRGSGTEAFFGQGTRLTVV.

The chain joins TRBV3-1 (or the pseudogene TRBV3-2) to TRBJ2-5; maybe TRBD2 (5 bases). CDR1 LGHDT and CDR2 YNNKEL come from the germline V gene (reference sequence). CDR3 size: 17 residues. Between the trimmed V and J ends, which lost 4 bases and 1 base, there was a span of 19 bases. CDR3 sequence: CASSPQNYLAGQETQYF. CDR3 in DNA: TGTGCCAGCAGCCCTCAAAACTATTTGGCGGGCCAAGAGACCCAGTACTTC.

The chain joins TRBV7-6 to TRBJ2-7; 11 bases map to TRBD2. The germline V gene has CDR1 SGHVS and CDR2 FNYEAQ. The CDR3 is 15 amino acids. V was pared by 4 bases and J by 4 bases, with 6 bases of the junction left unmatched. In nucleotides, the CDR3 is TGTGCCAGCAGCTATCGACTAGCGGGGAGGTACGAGCAGTACTTC. It is translated as CASSYRLAGRYEQYF.

V gene TRBV7-2 combines with J gene TRBJ2-1; D remains ambiguous. The CDR3 is 13 amino acids. The germline V and J ends were trimmed by 1 base and 7 bases, with 8 bases remaining between them. Germline values: CDR1 SGHTA, CDR2 FQGNSA. The CDR3 region is CASSLDSLNEQFF. The CDR3 DNA sequence: TGTGCCAGCAGCTTAGATTCCCTGAATGAGCAGTTCTTC.

The chain uses TRBV11-2 and TRBJ2-7; the D gene is possibly TRBD1 (6 bases). Germline V gene data show CDR1 as SGHAT and CDR2 as FQNNGV. This CDR3 region has 14 residues. Trimming removed 5 bases from V and 4 bases from J, with 15 bases in between. CDR3: CASSRRGGAYEQYF. The CDR3 DNA reads as TGTGCCAGCAGCCGCAGGGGTGGGGCTTACGAGCAGTACTTC.

The rearrangement links TRBV12-5 to TRBJ1-1; no definite D call. Germline V CDR1 and CDR2: LGHNT, FRNRAP. This CDR3 has 14 amino acids. With 3 bases removed from V and 1 base from J, the gap between germline ends came to 9 bases. In DNA form, the CDR3 reads TGTGCTAGTGGTTTAGGACTGGGGAACACTGAAGCTTTCTTT. Its translation: CASGLGLGNTEAFF.

This chain joins TRBV11-2 and TRBJ2-7; TRBD2 aligns across 12 bases. With V trimmed by 2 bases and J by 2 bases, 4 bases remained unmatched. The CDR3 consists of 16 residues. CDR1 and CDR2 from the germline V gene are SGHAT and FQNNGV. CDR3 sequence: CASSLTSGGSTYEQYF. CDR3 in DNA: TGTGCCAGCAGCTTAACTAGCGGGGGGTCCACCTACGAGCAGTACTTC.

This chain joins TRBV6-5 and TRBJ1-2; no clear D gene. The CDR3 contains 16 residues. Trimming stripped 0 bases from V and 4 bases from J, with 15 bases between. Germline CDR1 reads MNHEY; CDR2 reads SVGAGI. CDR3 amino acids: CASSYSRFGEGYGYTF. CDR3 bases: TGTGCCAGCAGTTACTCGAGGTTCGGGGAGGGCTATGGCTACACCTTC.

The chain is built from TRBV10-3 and TRBJ2-3; D gene ambiguous. Germline V gene lookup returns CDR1 ENHRY and CDR2 SYGVKD. Trimming stripped 2 bases from V and 0 bases from J, with 6 bases between. CDR3 length equals 14 residues. The CDR3 reads CAISEGPSTDTQYF. The CDR3 nucleotides are TGTGCCATCAGTGAGGGGCCCAGCACAGATACGCAGTATTTT.

The chain is built from TRBV29-1 and TRBJ2-5; the D is unclear. V was pared by 4 bases and J by 2 bases, with 8 bases between. The CDR3 is made up of 12 amino acids. The germline V gene has CDR1 SQVTM and CDR2 ANQGSEA. The CDR3 protein is CSVVVAQETQYF. CDR3 in DNA: TGCAGCGTTGTAGTCGCACAAGAGACCCAGTACTTC.

The sample holds a few counts of this clone. The V call is TRBV7-6, the J call TRBJ1-4; possible D gene TRBD1, 5 bases. Looked up from germline, CDR1 is SGHVS and CDR2 is FNYEAQ. There are 16 residues in the CDR3. Trimming took 5 bases from V and 3 from J, leaving 16 bases between them. Here the CDR3 DNA reads TGTGCCAGCAGCCGTCAAACCCAGGGCCCTAATGAAAAACTGTTTTTT. Amino acids: CASSRQTQGPNEKLFF. Complete variable domain (other parts from reference TRBV7-6 and TRBJ1-4): GAGVSQSPRYKVTKRGQDVALRCDPISGHVSLYWYRQALGQGPEFLTYFNYEAQQDKSGLPNDRFSAERPEGSISTLTIQRTEQRDSAMYRCASSRQTQGPNEKLFFGSGTQLSVL.